The TCR beta chain under discussion was sequenced for a study of blood T cell repertoires in COVID-19 (dated by TCRdb to the early 2020s). Broadly, across the study: Samples from collaborators originated in the United States, Italy and Spain and spanned both the acute and convalescent phases of COVID-19. The prospective study material was composed of cDNA or gDNA derived from T cells, B-cell-depleted T cells, or PBMCs. The dataset comprised deeply sampled blood TCRbeta repertoires from subjects exposed to, actively infected with, or recovered from COVID-19. A freely available public database, intended as a resource for researchers studying the immune response to SARS-CoV-2, is where the repertoires were released. The samples were drawn from two sources: the first 160 participants of the ongoing ImmuneRACE study, and approximately 1,300 subjects contributed by 6 global collaborators. The sample metadata nearly always contained a de-identified subject ID, COVID-19 status, age in years and sex. HLA class I and class II types, where available, came from metadata supplied by the sample provider rather than from assay-based typing.

Samples from volunteer blood donors who had recovered from COVID-19 were contributed by a second Seattle source. Whole blood was collected in K2EDTA tubes by collaborating institutions according to the institutions' own protocols. For TCRbeta analysis, collaborator samples were shipped as frozen whole blood, as isolated PBMCs, or as DNA extracted from either sample type. On the study overall, not on this receptor specifically: Clinical and demographic metadata were provided uncurated, with the amount varying by source and participant.

Trimming takes 11 bases from V and 0 bases from J, and the germline ends sit 10 bases apart. The CDR3 covers 12 residues, taking in both the cysteine and the phenylalanine. Only the CDR3 DNA is retained, 36 bases long and in frame from the first base. The CDR1 and CDR2 encoded by the germline V gene (reference sequence) are SEHNR and FQNEAQ. About this clone: The specificity of this receptor is unknown. There are no base qualities to consult, and no much larger clone falls within one base.

TCRbeta CDR3 regions were amplified from genomic DNA using the immunoSEQ Assay, a bias-controlled multiplex PCR. Per the original workflow: Within the assay, amplification of reference gene primers was used to estimate how many nucleated cells each sample contained. To quantify the absolute abundance of each unique TCRbeta CDR3 rearrangement, sequence reads were collapsed and filtered. For each sample, productive Simpson clonality was calculated as the square root of Simpson's diversity index over productive rearrangements. The table comes from immuneACCESS by way of TCRdb, which keeps in-frame sequences with V and J called. Part of the clones is missing from these tables; in studies checked, under half for an unresolved V gene and the rest for unknown reasons. V and J calls and clone size follow that table, whereas D and trimming were derived from the DNA. In this sample the table shows about 310,000 clones, around 87% of which occur a single time. 7.8% of the sample is in the top ten clones.

Sequences were obtained from peripheral blood. The sequence was obtained from a woman between 45 and 65 years old who had recovered from COVID-19. Rearrangement joined TRBV7-9 to TRBJ1-1, with the D gene call left open. The DNA sequence reads TGTGCCCTGGGAGGAATGAACACTGAAGCTTTCTTT. It translates to CALGGMNTEAFF. With the rest looked up from the reference TRBV7-9 and TRBJ1-1 genes rather than sequenced, the full variable domain is DTGVSQNPRHKITKRGQNVTFRCDPISEHNRLYWYRQTLGQGPEFLTYFQNEAQLEKSRLLSDRFSAERPKGSFSTLEIQRTEQGDSAMYLCALGGMNTEAFFGQGTRLTVV.